These 8 T cell receptor beta chains were sequenced from one sample in a study of response to subunit inactivated influenza vaccine. TCRdb recomputed calls from the RT-PCR reads with MiXCR, one row per CDR3 protein. The table records 700,000 to 800,000 distinct CDR3 sequences, approximately 18% of them present only once. The sample in question was PBMCs from blood, obtained less than 6 days after vaccination. These TCRs come from a man between 50 and 59 years old who received an inactivated influenza vaccine.

This clonotype came up a few times. V and J are TRBV24-1 and TRBJ2-1; D is perhaps TRBD2 (6 bases). Trimming took 3 bases from V and 6 from J, leaving 11 bases between them. From germline, CDR1 is KGHDR and CDR2 SFDVKD. The CDR3 runs 14 residues. This CDR3 is CATSDTGTLNEQFF. The CDR3 region has the DNA TGTGCCACCAGTGATACCGGGACTCTCAATGAGCAGTTCTTC.

The chain is built from TRBV9 and TRBJ2-7; the D gene is possibly TRBD2 (6 bases). V was clipped by 0 bases and J by 0 bases, with 7 bases between them. The CDR3 has 14 amino acids. Germline CDR1 SGDLS, CDR2 YYNGEE. CDR3: CASSVASDSYEQYF. CDR3 DNA: TGTGCCAGCAGCGTAGCTAGCGACTCCTACGAGCAGTACTTC.

The chain uses TRBV7-2 and TRBJ1-6; 9 bases line up with TRBD1. V lost 5 bases to trimming and J lost 6 bases; unmatched junction nucleotides: 8. There are 16 residues in the CDR3. In germline, CDR1 is SGHTA, CDR2 FQGNSA. The CDR3 sequence: CASSVRGQGRNSPLHF. The CDR3 DNA reads TGTGCCAGCAGCGTCCGTGGACAGGGGCGTAATTCACCCCTCCACTTT.

The rearrangement links TRBV28 to TRBJ2-5; D is unclear. The V and J ends lost 10 bases and 2 bases respectively, with 14 bases between them. Germline loops: CDR1 MDHEN, CDR2 SYDVKM. CDR3 size: 13 residues. CDR3 amino acids: CATKGPIQETQYF. For the CDR3, the DNA is TGTGCCACCAAGGGTCCAATTCAAGAGACCCAGTACTTC.

This clonotype occurred a few times. The chain recombines TRBV7-9 with TRBJ2-5, with 7 bases matching TRBD2. This CDR3 spans 15 amino acids. Germline CDR1 and CDR2: SEHNR and FQNEAQ (reference sequence). The V and J ends lost 6 bases and 1 base, in that order; junction bases with no gene match: 8. CDR3 in amino acids: CASSPGGGGQETQYF. The CDR3 coding sequence is TGTGCCAGCAGTCCTGGTGGGGGGGGCCAAGAGACCCAGTACTTC.

This clonotype was seen a handful of times. V usage is TRBV7-9 and J usage is TRBJ1-2, with D uncertain. Trimming stripped 6 bases from V and 8 bases from J, with 13 bases between. Germline V CDR1 and CDR2: SEHNR, FQNEAQ (reference sequence). The length of the CDR3 is 12 residues. CDR3 in DNA: TGTGCCAGCAGAGAGGACGCCCGAGGCTACACCTTC. It codes for CASREDARGYTF.

The chain employs TRBV20-1 and TRBJ2-1, with D possibly being TRBD1 (5 bases). Trimming cost V 1 base and J 4 bases, with 14 bases left between them. CDR3 size: 15 residues. The germline CDR1 and CDR2 sequences are DFQATT and SNEGSKA (reference sequence). CDR3: CSARVFAGRYNEQFF. As DNA, the CDR3 is TGCAGTGCTAGAGTTTTCGCAGGGCGTTACAATGAGCAGTTCTTC.

Concerning this clonotype: At one boundary the junction diverges from the germline segment, which might be a read error. The chain is built from TRBV12-3 or TRBV12-4 and TRBJ1-2; TRBD1 aligns across 11 bases. This CDR3 spans 15 amino acids. The CDR3 is CVSSQRTGGANGYTF. The CDR3 DNA sequence: TGTGTCAGCAGTCAGCGGACAGGGGGCGCGAATGGCTACACCTTC.